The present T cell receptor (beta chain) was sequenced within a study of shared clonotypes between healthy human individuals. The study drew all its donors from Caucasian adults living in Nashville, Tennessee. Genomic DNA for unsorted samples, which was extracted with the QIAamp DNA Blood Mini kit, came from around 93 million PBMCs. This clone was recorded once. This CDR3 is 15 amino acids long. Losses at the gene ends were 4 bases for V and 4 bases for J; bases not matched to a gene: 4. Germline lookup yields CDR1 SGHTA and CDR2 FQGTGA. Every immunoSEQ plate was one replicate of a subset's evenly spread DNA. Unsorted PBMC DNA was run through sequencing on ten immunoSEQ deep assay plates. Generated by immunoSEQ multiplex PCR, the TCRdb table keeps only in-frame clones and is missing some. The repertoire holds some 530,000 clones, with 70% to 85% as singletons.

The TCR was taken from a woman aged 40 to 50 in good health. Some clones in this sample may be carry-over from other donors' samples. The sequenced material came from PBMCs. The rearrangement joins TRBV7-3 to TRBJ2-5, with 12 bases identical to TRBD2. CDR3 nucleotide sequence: TGTGCCAGCAGCTCCAAGGGACTAGCGGGAGAGACCCAGTACTTC. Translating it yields CASSSKGLAGETQYF.